The entry below describes one T cell receptor (beta chain). The read terminates 3 residues before the CDR3 end, so the remaining end is supplied by the germline J gene. The data were taken from a study of Tregs in tolerant kidney transplant recipients. Recipients received nonmyeloablative bone marrow transplants from related graft donors, with transient mixed chimerism. Produced via immunoSEQ multiplex PCR; TCRdb's table is partial and in-frame only. This table lists some 30,000 clones. Per germline, CDR1 SEHNR and CDR2 FQNEAQ (reference sequence). This CDR3 has 14 amino acids. Trimming shortened V by 2 bases and J by 6 bases, and 12 bases separated the two germline ends.

The starting material was CD4+ T cells from blood (PBMCs), obtained 24 months after the transplant. This sequence originates from a human patient who received a combined kidney and bone marrow transplant. Some T cells may possibly be graft donor cells. V and J are TRBV7-9 and TRBJ2-3, with unresolved D. CDR3 DNA, as far as it was read: TGTGCCAGCAGCTTATCGGCAGGTTCGGATACG. Protein sequence: CASSLSAGSDT. The CDR3 in its entirety is CASSLSAGSDTQYF.